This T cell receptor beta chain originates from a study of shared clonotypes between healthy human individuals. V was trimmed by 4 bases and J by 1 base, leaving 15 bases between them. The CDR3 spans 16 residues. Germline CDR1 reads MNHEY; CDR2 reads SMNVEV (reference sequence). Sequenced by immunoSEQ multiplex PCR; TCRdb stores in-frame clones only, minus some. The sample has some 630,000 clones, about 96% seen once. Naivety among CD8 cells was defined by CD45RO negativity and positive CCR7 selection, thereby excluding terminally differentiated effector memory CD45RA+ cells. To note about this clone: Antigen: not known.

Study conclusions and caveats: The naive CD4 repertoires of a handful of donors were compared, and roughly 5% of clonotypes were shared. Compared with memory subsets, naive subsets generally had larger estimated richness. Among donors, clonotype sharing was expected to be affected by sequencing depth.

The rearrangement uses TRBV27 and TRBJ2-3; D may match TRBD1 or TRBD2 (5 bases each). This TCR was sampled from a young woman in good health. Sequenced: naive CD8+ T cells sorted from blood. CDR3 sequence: CASSYRSRGRTDTQYF. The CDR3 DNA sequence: TGTGCCAGCAGTTACAGGTCTCGGGGCCGCACAGATACGCAGTATTTT.